The clone carrying this T cell receptor (beta chain) was observed a handful of times. No antigen is known for it. Germline lookup yields CDR1 MNHEY and CDR2 SMNVEV (reference sequence). The length of the CDR3 is 13 residues. V was clipped by 6 bases and J by 7 bases, with 13 bases between them. The entry originates in a study of T-cell reconstitution after alpha-beta-depleted transplantation in children. Findings and caveats of the study: T-cell counts and diversity were attributed mostly to newly produced T cells one year after transplant. In patients about two months after transplant, alpha-beta T cells reportedly arose from several hundred expanded graft clones.

For TCRbeta, the library was prepared with unique molecular identifiers. One entry per CDR3 protein, called by TCRdb with MiXCR from the PCR reads. The data show around 800,000 distinct CDR3 sequences, with less than 20% seen just once and just under 5% held by the top ten. This rearrangement joins TRBV27 to TRBJ1-5; D possibly corresponds to TRBD1 (6 bases). The sample here was PBMCs, mostly from graft donor cells, taken 360 days after TCRalphabeta/CD19-depleted stem cell transplant. This TCR came from a male patient between 10 and 17 years old who had a stem cell transplant for acute lymphoblastic leukemia, so the T cells may come from the graft donor. CDR3 DNA sequence: TGTGCCAGCAGCCTACAGGGTGTACAGCCCCAGCATTTT. It codes for CASSLQGVQPQHF.